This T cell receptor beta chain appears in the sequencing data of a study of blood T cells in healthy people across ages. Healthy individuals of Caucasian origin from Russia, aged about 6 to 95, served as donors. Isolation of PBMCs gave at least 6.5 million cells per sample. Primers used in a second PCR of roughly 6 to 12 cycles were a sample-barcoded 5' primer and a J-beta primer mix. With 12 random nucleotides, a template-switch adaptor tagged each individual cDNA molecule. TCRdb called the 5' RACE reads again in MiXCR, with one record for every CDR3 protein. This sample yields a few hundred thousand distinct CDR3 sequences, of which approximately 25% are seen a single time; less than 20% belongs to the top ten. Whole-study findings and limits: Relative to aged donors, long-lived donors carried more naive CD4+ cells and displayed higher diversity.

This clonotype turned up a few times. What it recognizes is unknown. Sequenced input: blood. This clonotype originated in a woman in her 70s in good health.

The CDR3 here is CSAKFRGGLRNEQFF. The DNA for the CDR3 is TGCAGTGCTAAGTTTAGGGGGGGATTGAGGAATGAGCAGTTCTTC. V and J are TRBV20-1 and TRBJ2-5; a possible D gene is TRBD2 (7 bases). The tail of the sequence fits TRBJ2-1 better, so the J call may be wrong. This CDR3 is 15 amino acids long. Looked up from germline, CDR1 is DFQATT and CDR2 is SNEGSKA (reference sequence).